The TCR beta chain described here comes from a study of shared clonotypes between healthy human individuals. Several immunoSEQ 96-well plates shared each subset's DNA, each plate a replicate. The assay was immunoSEQ multiplex PCR, and TCRdb's table has in-frame clones only and misses some. The data contain hundreds of thousands of clones, around 75% of them singletons. This CDR3 region has 13 residues. The germline CDR1 and CDR2 sequences are SNHLY and FYNNEI. V was trimmed by 7 bases and J by 6 bases, leaving 16 bases between them. The specimen sequenced was PBMCs. The clonotype was recovered from a woman between 40 and 55 years old in good health. Some clones in this sample may be carry-over from other donors' samples. The chain combines TRBV2 with TRBJ2-7; D is possibly TRBD2 (5 bases). The CDR3 sequence: CASTDQDGVEQYF. The DNA of the CDR3 is TGTGCCAGCACCGACCAGGACGGGGTCGAGCAGTACTTC.